The present T cell receptor (beta chain) was sequenced within a study of fetal regulatory T cell absence and autoimmunity (dated 2017 in TCRdb). Looking at the study overall: Exocrine pancreas autoimmunity was seen in the IPEX patients without clinical diabetes.

V is trimmed back by 6 bases and J by 7 bases, and the junction contains 4 bases that no gene match accounts for. CDR1 and CDR2 are read off the germline V gene as SNHLY and FYNNEI. The CDR3 spans 14 residues, from the cysteine through the phenylalanine. The sequence is cut down to CDR3 DNA, 42 bases in frame from base 1. General study outcomes and caveats: TRB gene family usage was broadly similar between cord blood and pancreas, resembling published neonatal and adult repertoires. Significant oligoclonal enrichment of the TCR compartment was observed in pancreas versus cord blood, with some top clones enriched more than 90-fold. The oligoclonal enrichment was interpreted as support for antigen-driven autoimmunity occurring in the pancreas before birth in IPEX syndrome.

TCRbeta CDR3 regions were amplified and barcoded by two-step multiplex PCR on the immunoSEQ human TCRbeta survey platform. Libraries were sequenced on Illumina instruments, and IgH from the same samples was sequenced in parallel. As for the authors' bioinformatics: Raw reads were filtered against IMGT V, D, J definitions and binned by a nearest-neighbor algorithm to remove PCR and sequencing errors. Clones were defined by identical nucleotide sequence; differential abundance between tissues used per-clone Fisher exact tests with pFDR threshold p<0.01. Clones whose frequencies were too low for statistical inference were excluded by a minimum inclusion filter of 10 in either sample. The immunoSEQ Analyzer was used for pairwise clonal comparisons, and IMGT tools were used to assess gene family usage. As stored in TCRdb, this immuneACCESS dataset retains in-frame rearrangements with V and J assigned. A fraction of the clones does not appear; measured against another copy, unresolved V genes explain less than half of the discrepancy, and the remainder lacks a known reason. V and J calls and clone size are copied from that table; D and trimming were computed from the DNA. The sample table lists 46,000 or so clones, about four fifths of them with a count of one. About 0.37% of the sample belongs to the ten largest clones.

The DNeasy Blood and Tissue Kit was used to extract roughly 1.7-3.3 ug of genomic DNA from either umbilical cord blood or frozen pancreas. Of note for this clone: No antigen is known for it. Base-call qualities are not available, and no considerably larger clone is one nucleotide away.

The chain was built from TRBV2 and TRBJ2-4; 12 of the junction bases match TRBD2. Material for sequencing was cord blood. The TCR originated in a newborn boy with IPEX syndrome. The CDR3 in this case is CASSDTSGGNIQYF. The DNA sequence is TGTGCCAGCAGCGATACTAGCGGGGGGAACATTCAGTACTTC. Reference TRBV2 and TRBJ2-4 proteins supply the regions before and after the CDR3; the full variable domain is: EPEVTQTPSHQVTQMGQEVILRCVPISNHLYFYWYRQILGQKVEFLVSFYNNEISEKSEIFDDQFSVERPDGSNFTLKIRSTKLEDSAMYFCASSDTSGGNIQYFGAGTRLSVL.